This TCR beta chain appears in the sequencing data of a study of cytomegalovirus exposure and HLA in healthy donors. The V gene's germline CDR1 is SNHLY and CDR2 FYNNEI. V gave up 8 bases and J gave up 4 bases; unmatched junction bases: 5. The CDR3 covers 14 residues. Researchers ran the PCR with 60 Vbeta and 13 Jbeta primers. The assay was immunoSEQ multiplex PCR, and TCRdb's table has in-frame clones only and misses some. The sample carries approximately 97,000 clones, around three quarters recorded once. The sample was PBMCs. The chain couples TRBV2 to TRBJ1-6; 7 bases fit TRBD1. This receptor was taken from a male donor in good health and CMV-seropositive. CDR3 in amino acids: CASAPGQYNSPLHF. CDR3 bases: TGTGCCAGCGCCCCGGGACAGTATAATTCACCCCTCCACTTT. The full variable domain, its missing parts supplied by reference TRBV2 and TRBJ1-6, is EPEVTQTPSHQVTQMGQEVILRCVPISNHLYFYWYRQILGQKVEFLVSFYNNEISEKSEIFDDQFSVERPDGSNFTLKIRSTKLEDSAMYFCASAPGQYNSPLHFGNGTRLTVT.